This TCR beta chain was sequenced for a study of T cell responses to AZD1222 COVID-19 vaccine (dated by TCRdb to about 2021). Turning to the overall study: AZD1222 recipients whose second dose came at about 4 weeks and those whose second dose came at about 12 weeks were combined into one group, since spike-specific TCR depth and breadth did not differ between the two schedules. A total of 240 or so trial participants underwent TCR sequencing, of whom about 200 had received two doses of AZD1222 and about 25 had received two doses of the MenACWY control vaccine. Trial participants were enrolled by age into 18-55, 56-69 and 70-plus year subgroups, with roughly 160, 29 and 62 TCR-sequenced participants respectively.

As concerns this clone: Its antigen is still unknown. No much larger clone is present one base from it, and per-base qualities are unavailable.

The time point label, read with the paper, signifies: baseline before first vaccination. Vaccinee samples came from UK trials COV001 and COV002, including a single-blind randomized controlled phase 2/3 trial of AZD1222 (ChAdOx1 nCoV-19) in healthy adults. Trial participant PBMC samples were collected at day 0 and day 28 after the second dose for TCRbeta chain sequencing. The study at large found these results: In the small 56-69-year group, the increase in depth fell short of significance, most likely because of low power. Conclusions about previously exposed vaccinees are limited, since just 6 or 7 AZD1222 recipients were seropositive for SARS-CoV-2 at baseline. Most participants were white British and females outnumbered males, and the authors suggested that clonal diversity may have been underestimated. No day 14 peak-response samples were available, so repertoires were characterized only after the peak T cell response. Vaccine-associated CD4 TCRs spanned the whole spike protein, with dominant responses in regions 160-218 and 743-854. Reportedly, close to half of the unique spike-specific TCRs recognized epitopes lying outside the regions that are mutated in the B.1.351 and B.1.1.7 variants. After two AZD1222 doses, both the breadth and the depth of spike-specific TCRs were significantly higher than at day 0 and than in MenACWY recipients.

The CDR3 regions of human TCRbeta chains were analyzed by immunosequencing. Per the authors' processing: TCRs in the repertoires were compared against a reference library of SARS-CoV-2-specific TCRs that had been generated with the MIRA antigen-specificity platform. Breadth meant the fraction of unique TCRs that were SARS-CoV-2-associated, whereas depth meant the fraction of total T cells that were SARS-CoV-2-associated. Using the MIRA data, each spike-specific TCR was mapped to the spike region that the TCR reacts to and placed in a CD4 or CD8 class. Log10-transformed breadth and depth values were compared by one-way ANOVA with Sidak's multiple comparisons tests. Drawn from immuneACCESS, this table holds only the in-frame rearrangements with V and J called that TCRdb kept. Clones are partly lost; checked studies trace under half to an unresolved V gene and leave the rest unexplained. V and J calls and clone size follow that table, whereas D and trimming were derived from the DNA. The sample table contains some 90,000 clones; only one count was recorded for 80% to 90% of them. The top ten clones comprise about 7.7% of the sample.

Counted from cysteine to phenylalanine, this CDR3 has 15 amino acids. The entry retains the CDR3 DNA only, 45 bases that are in frame from base 1. Compared with germline, V lacks 3 bases and J lacks 4 bases; bases without a gene match: 6. Via the germline V gene, CDR1 is KGHSH and CDR2 LQKENI. Material: peripheral blood, obtained on day 0 of AZD1222 vaccination. The rearrangement joined TRBV18 to TRBJ1-2; TRBD1 aligns with 9 central bases. The receptor was isolated from an adult in good health. Here the CDR3 is given as CASSPQGQGGYGYTF. The nucleotides are TGTGCCAGCTCACCTCAGGGACAGGGCGGCTATGGCTACACCTTC.